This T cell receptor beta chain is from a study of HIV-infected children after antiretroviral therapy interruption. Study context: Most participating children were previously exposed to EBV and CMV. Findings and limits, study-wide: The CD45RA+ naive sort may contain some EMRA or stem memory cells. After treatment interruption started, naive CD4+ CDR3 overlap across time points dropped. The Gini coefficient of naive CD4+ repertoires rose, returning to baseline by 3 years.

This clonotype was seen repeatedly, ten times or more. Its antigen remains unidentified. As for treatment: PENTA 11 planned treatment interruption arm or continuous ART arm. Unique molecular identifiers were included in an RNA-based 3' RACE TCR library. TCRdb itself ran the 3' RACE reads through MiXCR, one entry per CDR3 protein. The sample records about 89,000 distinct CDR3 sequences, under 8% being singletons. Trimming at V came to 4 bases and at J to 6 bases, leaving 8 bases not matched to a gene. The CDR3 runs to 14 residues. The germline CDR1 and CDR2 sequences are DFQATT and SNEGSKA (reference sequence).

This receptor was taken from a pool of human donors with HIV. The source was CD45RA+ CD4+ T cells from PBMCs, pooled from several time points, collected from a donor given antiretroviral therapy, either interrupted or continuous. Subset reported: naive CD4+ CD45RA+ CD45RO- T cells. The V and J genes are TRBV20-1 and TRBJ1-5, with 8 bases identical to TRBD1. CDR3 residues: CSANQDREAQPQHF. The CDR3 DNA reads TGCAGTGCTAACCAGGACAGGGAGGCTCAGCCCCAGCATTTT.